These 20 T cell receptor beta chains originate from one sample sequenced in a study of blood T cell repertoires in COVID-19. Using immunoSEQ multiplex PCR, the repertoire was profiled, and TCRdb retains in-frame clones only, with some absent. The sample has some 240,000 clones; nearly 90% are singletons. Sequencing was carried out using peripheral blood. Every receptor here comes from a woman in her thirties or forties who had recovered from COVID-19.

The chain uses TRBV14 and TRBJ1-6; perhaps TRBD1 as D (5 bases). Germline CDR1 and CDR2: SGHDN and FVKESK. V shed 1 base and J shed 6 bases, with 7 bases lying between them. The CDR3 consists of 14 residues. CDR3 region: CASSQVRGNSPLHF. The CDR3 DNA sequence: TGTGCCAGCAGCCAAGTTAGGGGTAATTCACCCCTCCACTTT. Full variable domain (rest looked up from reference TRBV14 and TRBJ1-6): EAGVTQFPSHSVIEKGQTVTLRCDPISGHDNLYWYRRVMGKEIKFLLHFVKESKQDESGMPNNRFLAERTGGTYSTLKVQPAELEDSGVYFCASSQVRGNSPLHFGNGTRLTVT.

The chain employs TRBV19 and TRBJ1-1; D is possibly TRBD1 (5 bases). Trimming stripped 6 bases from V and 8 bases from J, with 13 bases between. The CDR3 has 12 residues. Germline CDR1 LNHDA, CDR2 SQIVND (reference sequence). Here the CDR3 DNA reads TGTGCCAGTAGCCCGGGGGAAAAGGAAGCTTTCTTT. Translated, it gives CASSPGEKEAFF.

This sequence joins TRBV19 and TRBJ1-5; the D is unclear. This CDR3 has 13 residues. CDR1 and CDR2 from the germline V gene are LNHDA and SQIVND (reference sequence). V was cut by 5 bases and J by 5 bases, with 10 bases left in between. CDR3 in DNA: TGTGCCAGTAGTGTAAGGGAGGATCAGCCCCAGCATTTT. Translation gives CASSVREDQPQHF.

This chain joins TRBV5-1 and TRBJ2-7, with D maybe TRBD1 (6 bases). The V end lost 4 bases, the J end lost 3 bases, and 11 bases lay between the germline ends. Germline values: CDR1 SGHRS, CDR2 YFSETQ. There are 13 residues in the CDR3. CDR3 protein: CASSKWTDYEQYV. The CDR3 nucleotides read TGCGCCAGCAGCAAGTGGACAGACTACGAGCAGTACGTC.

A few counts support this clone. The chain joins TRBV19 to TRBJ2-5, with 7 bases fitting TRBD2. J lost 4 bases, V lost 4 bases, and 9 bases had no gene match. Germline CDR1 LNHDA, CDR2 SQIVND (reference sequence). The CDR3 is 15 residues long. The CDR3 region is CASSSRDYARETQYF. Written as DNA, the CDR3 is TGTGCCAGTAGTAGCCGGGACTACGCTAGAGAGACCCAGTACTTC. Full variable domain (missing parts from reference TRBV19 and TRBJ2-5): DGGITQSPKYLFRKEGQNVTLSCEQNLNHDAMYWYRQDPGQGLRLIYYSQIVNDFQKGDIAEGYSVSREKKESFPLTVTSAQKNPTAFYLCASSSRDYARETQYFGPGTRLLVL.

This chain joins TRBV7-2 and TRBJ2-5; maybe TRBD1 (6 bases). Per the germline V gene, CDR1 is SGHTA and CDR2 is FQGNSA. This CDR3 has 14 residues. The ends were cut back, 5 bases at V and 3 bases at J, with 13 bases in the middle. CDR3 coding DNA: TGTGCCAGCAGCGCTCCCGGGACAAAAGAGACCCAGTACTTC. The encoded protein is CASSAPGTKETQYF.

The rearrangement uses TRBV6-2 or TRBV6-3 and TRBJ2-5, with D tentatively TRBD2 (6 bases). V was pared by 8 bases and J by 5 bases, with 21 bases between. Germline-derived CDR1 and CDR2 are MNHEY and SVGEGT. This CDR3 is built from 15 residues. The CDR3 DNA sequence: TGTGCCAGCCGCCCCTCGGGAGTGAAAGGGGAGACCCAGTACTTC. It yields the protein CASRPSGVKGETQYF.

V usage is TRBV28 and J usage is TRBJ2-5; 7 bases are shared with TRBD1. The CDR3 spans 14 residues. The J segment lost 4 bases and the V segment lost 3 bases, leaving 5 bases of the junction unmatched. From germline, CDR1 is MDHEN and CDR2 SYDVKM. The CDR3 spells CASSFNRGLETQYF. Written as DNA, the CDR3 is TGTGCCAGCAGTTTTAACAGGGGATTAGAGACCCAGTACTTC.

This chain links TRBV11-2 with TRBJ2-5, with D possibly matching TRBD2 (5 bases). There are 16 residues in the CDR3. V was pared by 4 bases and J by 1 base, with 16 bases between. The V gene's germline CDR1 is SGHAT and CDR2 FQNNGV. The DNA of the CDR3 is TGTGCCAGCAGCTCCCTCGGGGTAGCCGCCCAAGAGACCCAGTACTTC. Translation gives CASSSLGVAAQETQYF.

CDR3 protein: CASSELPLTASYNEQFF. For the CDR3, the DNA is TGTGCCAGCAGTGAACTGCCTCTGACAGCCTCCTACAATGAGCAGTTCTTC. The chain has TRBV6-1 and TRBJ2-1; weak D call: TRBD1 (5 bases). The CDR3 sequence is 17 residues long. Trimming left V 2 bases short and J 0 bases short, with 14 bases between. CDR1 is MNHNS and CDR2 is SASEGT in the germline V gene.

This chain links TRBV3-1 (or the pseudogene TRBV3-2) with TRBJ2-2, with 9 bases identical to TRBD2. In germline, CDR1 is LGHDT, CDR2 YNNKEL (reference sequence). V lost 4 bases and J lost 8; bases outside the gene matches: 8. The CDR3 consists of 15 residues. CDR3: CASSPAGGIAGELFF. CDR3 nucleotide sequence: TGTGCCAGCAGCCCAGCGGGAGGTATAGCTGGGGAGCTGTTTTTT.

The chain uses TRBV11-3 and TRBJ1-1, with D maybe TRBD1 (6 bases). The germline V gene has CDR1 SGHNT and CDR2 YENEEA. The CDR3 extends over 15 amino acids. Trimming pared 1 base from V and 4 bases from J, leaving 13 bases between. The CDR3 sequence is CASSLGGQSGTEAFF. CDR3 sequence (DNA): TGTGCCAGCAGCTTAGGTGGACAGAGCGGCACTGAAGCTTTCTTT. Filled out from reference TRBV11-3 and TRBJ1-1, the complete variable domain reads EAGVVQSPRYKIIEKKQPVAFWCNPISGHNTLYWYLQNLGQGPELLIRYENEEAVDDSQLPKDRFSAERLKGVDSTLKIQPAELGDSAVYLCASSLGGQSGTEAFFGQGTRLTVV.

The gene calls are TRBV6-2 or TRBV6-3 and TRBJ1-6, with 7 bases matching TRBD1. The CDR3 spans 16 residues. Germline CDR1 is MNHEY and CDR2 is SVGEGT. J lost 7 bases, V lost 4 bases, and 10 bases had no gene match. CDR3 DNA: TGTGCCAGCAGTTCACTGCGCGGGACAGCCAATTCACCCCTCCACTTT. This codes for CASSSLRGTANSPLHF.

The chain carries TRBV24-1 and TRBJ2-1, with 10 bases fitting TRBD2. After removal of 2 bases from V and 7 bases from J, the junction contained 7 bases not matched to a gene. Germline V CDR1 and CDR2: KGHDR, SFDVKD. This CDR3 region has 16 residues. The CDR3 DNA follows: TGTGCCACCAGTGATTCGCCTAGCGGGAGAGATAATGAGCAGTTCTTC. Translated: CATSDSPSGRDNEQFF.

The J gene is TRBJ2-3, the V gene TRBV2, with 9 nucleotides matching TRBD2. This CDR3 is 15 amino acids long. Germline trimming cut 4 bases from V and 4 bases from J; bases unmatched to any gene: 6. Germline lookup yields CDR1 SNHLY and CDR2 FYNNEI. The CDR3 protein is CASSALAGSADTQYF. The CDR3 DNA reads TGTGCCAGCAGTGCTCTAGCGGGGAGCGCAGATACGCAGTATTTT.

This clone was seen once. The CDR3 region has the DNA TGTGCCAGCAGCCAAGACAGGGGAAGCACGCAGTATTTT. As protein: CASSQDRGSTQYF. This chain uses TRBV3-1 (or the pseudogene TRBV3-2) with TRBJ2-3; perhaps TRBD1 as D (6 bases). The CDR3 extends over 13 amino acids. The V end was cut by 0 bases, the J end by 9 bases, with 10 bases between. From germline, CDR1 is LGHDT and CDR2 YNNKEL (reference sequence).

The CDR3 nucleotides are TGTGCCTGGAGTGGGACTGGTTATGAGCAGTTCTTC. Encoded protein: CAWSGTGYEQFF. The chain is built from TRBV30 and TRBJ2-1, with D maybe TRBD2 (5 bases). The length of the CDR3 is 12 residues. In germline, CDR1 is GTSNPN, CDR2 SVGIG (reference sequence). V lost 1 base, J lost 8 bases, and 9 bases lay in between.

The CDR3 DNA reads as TGTGCCAGCAGCCATCGGGGACAGGGGTTGTATGGCTACACCTTC. Protein product: CASSHRGQGLYGYTF. The rearrangement links TRBV6-2 or TRBV6-3 to TRBJ1-2; the match to TRBD1 covers 10 bases. The CDR3 loop spans 15 amino acids. From germline, CDR1 is MNHEY and CDR2 SVGEGT. V shed 6 bases, J shed 5 bases, and the junction held 9 bases outside the gene matches.

A few counts support this clone. V is TRBV5-4 and J is TRBJ2-1, with 8 nucleotides matching TRBD1. The CDR3 extends over 14 amino acids. With V trimmed by 0 bases and J by 7 bases, 3 bases remained unmatched. Germline V lookup: CDR1 SGHNT, CDR2 YYREEE (reference sequence). CDR3 amino acids: CASSLGTGRNEQFF. The CDR3 DNA sequence: TGTGCCAGCAGCTTGGGGACAGGGAGGAATGAGCAGTTCTTC.

The chain joins TRBV29-1 to TRBJ1-1; no reliable D call. Deletions cut 4 bases from V and 0 bases from J, with 9 bases between. CDR3 size: 13 residues. Per germline, CDR1 SQVTM and CDR2 ANQGSEA. The DNA for the CDR3 is TGCAGCGTTGTTCAGGTATTGAACACTGAAGCTTTCTTT. Protein sequence: CSVVQVLNTEAFF.